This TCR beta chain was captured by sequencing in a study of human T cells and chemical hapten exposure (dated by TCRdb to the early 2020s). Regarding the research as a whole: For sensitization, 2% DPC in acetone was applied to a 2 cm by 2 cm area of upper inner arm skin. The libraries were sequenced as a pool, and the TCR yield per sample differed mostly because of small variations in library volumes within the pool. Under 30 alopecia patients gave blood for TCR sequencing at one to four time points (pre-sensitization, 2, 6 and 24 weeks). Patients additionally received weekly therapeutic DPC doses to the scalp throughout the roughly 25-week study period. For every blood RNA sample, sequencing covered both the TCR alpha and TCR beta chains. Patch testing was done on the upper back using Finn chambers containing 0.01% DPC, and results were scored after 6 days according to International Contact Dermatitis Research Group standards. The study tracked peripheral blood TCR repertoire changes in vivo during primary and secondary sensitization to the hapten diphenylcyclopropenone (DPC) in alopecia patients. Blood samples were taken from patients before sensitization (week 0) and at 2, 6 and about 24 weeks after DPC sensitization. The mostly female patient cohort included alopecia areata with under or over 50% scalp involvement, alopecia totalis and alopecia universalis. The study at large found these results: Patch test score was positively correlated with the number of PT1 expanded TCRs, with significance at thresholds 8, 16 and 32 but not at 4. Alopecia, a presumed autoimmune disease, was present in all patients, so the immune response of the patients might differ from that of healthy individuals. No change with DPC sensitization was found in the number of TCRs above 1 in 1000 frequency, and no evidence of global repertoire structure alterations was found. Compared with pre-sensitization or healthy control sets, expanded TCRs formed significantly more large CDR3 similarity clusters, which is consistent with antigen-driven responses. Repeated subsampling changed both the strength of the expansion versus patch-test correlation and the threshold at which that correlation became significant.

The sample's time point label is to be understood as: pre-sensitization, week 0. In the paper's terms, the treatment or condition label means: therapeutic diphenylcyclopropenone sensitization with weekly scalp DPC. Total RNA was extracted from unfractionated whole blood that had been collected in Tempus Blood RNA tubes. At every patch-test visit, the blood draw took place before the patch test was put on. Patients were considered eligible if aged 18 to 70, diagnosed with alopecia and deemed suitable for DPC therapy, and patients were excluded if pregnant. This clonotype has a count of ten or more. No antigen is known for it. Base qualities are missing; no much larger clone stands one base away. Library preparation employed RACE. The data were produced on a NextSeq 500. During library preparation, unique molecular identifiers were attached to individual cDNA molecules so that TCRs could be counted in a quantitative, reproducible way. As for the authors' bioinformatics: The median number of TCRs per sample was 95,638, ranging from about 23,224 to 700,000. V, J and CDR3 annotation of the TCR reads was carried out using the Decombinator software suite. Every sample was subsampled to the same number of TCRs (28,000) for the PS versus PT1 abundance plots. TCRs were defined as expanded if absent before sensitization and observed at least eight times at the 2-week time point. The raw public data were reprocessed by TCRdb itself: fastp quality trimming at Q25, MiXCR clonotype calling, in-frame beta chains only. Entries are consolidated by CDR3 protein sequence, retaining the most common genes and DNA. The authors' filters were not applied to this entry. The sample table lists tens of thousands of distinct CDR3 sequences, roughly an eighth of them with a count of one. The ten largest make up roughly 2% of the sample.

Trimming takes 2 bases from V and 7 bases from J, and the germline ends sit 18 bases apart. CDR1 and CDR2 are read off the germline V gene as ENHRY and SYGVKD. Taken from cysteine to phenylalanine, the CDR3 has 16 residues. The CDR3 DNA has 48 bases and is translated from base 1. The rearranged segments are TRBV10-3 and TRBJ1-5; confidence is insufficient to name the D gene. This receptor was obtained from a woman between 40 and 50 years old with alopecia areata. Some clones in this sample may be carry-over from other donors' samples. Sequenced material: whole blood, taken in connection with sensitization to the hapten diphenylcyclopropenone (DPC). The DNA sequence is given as TGTGCCATCAGTGAGCCCACGACGGGGAGAGGCCAGCCCCAGCATTTT. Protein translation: CAISEPTTGRGQPQHF.